These 4 T cell receptor beta chains came from one sample sequenced in a study of cytomegalovirus exposure and HLA in healthy donors. In the PCR, 60 Vbeta and 13 Jbeta primers were used. The assay was immunoSEQ multiplex PCR, and TCRdb's table has in-frame clones only and misses some. Of 72,000 or so clones listed, roughly 81% are singletons. Sequencing input: PBMCs. The receptors derive from a human donor in good health.

V gene TRBV6-5 combines with J gene TRBJ1-1; 7 positions agree with TRBD1. J was trimmed by 4 bases and V by 0 bases; bases with no gene match: 2. The CDR3 is made up of 14 amino acids. Germline CDR1 is MNHEY and CDR2 is SVGAGI. CDR3 nucleotide sequence: TGTGCCAGCAGTTACTCACAGGGGACCACTGAAGCTTTCTTT. Translated: CASSYSQGTTEAFF.

The genes are TRBV29-1 and TRBJ2-3; tentative D call: TRBD1 (5 bases). CDR3 length: 13 amino acids. Germline CDR1 is SQVTM and CDR2 is ANQGSEA. Trimming took off 4 bases at V and 2 bases at J, with 10 bases between the two ends. CDR3 sequence: CSVVGVFTDTQYF. The CDR3 bases are TGCAGCGTTGTAGGGGTCTTCACAGATACGCAGTATTTT.

The chain is built from TRBV7-8 and TRBJ2-2; no reliable D call. The length of the CDR3 is 13 residues. V lost 6 bases and J lost 1, with 6 bases in between. Germline CDR1 reads SGHVS; CDR2 reads FQNEAQ. Here the CDR3 reads CASSRVNTGELFF. Written as DNA, the CDR3 is TGTGCCAGCAGTAGAGTGAACACCGGGGAGCTGTTTTTT.

The V call is TRBV28, the J call TRBJ2-2; D uncertain. Looked up from germline, CDR1 is MDHEN and CDR2 is SYDVKM. CDR3 length equals 12 residues. Trimming stripped 8 bases from V and 2 bases from J, with 6 bases between. CDR3 sequence: CASGINTGELFF. CDR3 bases: TGTGCCAGCGGCATAAACACCGGGGAGCTGTTTTTT.